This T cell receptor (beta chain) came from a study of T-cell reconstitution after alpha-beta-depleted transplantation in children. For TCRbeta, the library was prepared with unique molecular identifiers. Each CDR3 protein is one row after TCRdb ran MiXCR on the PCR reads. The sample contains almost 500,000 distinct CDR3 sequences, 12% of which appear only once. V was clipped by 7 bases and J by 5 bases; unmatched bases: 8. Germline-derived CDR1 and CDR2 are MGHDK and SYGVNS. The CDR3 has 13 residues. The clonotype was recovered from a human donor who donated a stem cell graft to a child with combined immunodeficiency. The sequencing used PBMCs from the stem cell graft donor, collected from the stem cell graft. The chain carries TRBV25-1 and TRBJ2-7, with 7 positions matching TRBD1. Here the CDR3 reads CASTTGWIDEQYF. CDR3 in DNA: TGTGCCAGCACGACAGGGTGGATTGACGAGCAGTACTTC.